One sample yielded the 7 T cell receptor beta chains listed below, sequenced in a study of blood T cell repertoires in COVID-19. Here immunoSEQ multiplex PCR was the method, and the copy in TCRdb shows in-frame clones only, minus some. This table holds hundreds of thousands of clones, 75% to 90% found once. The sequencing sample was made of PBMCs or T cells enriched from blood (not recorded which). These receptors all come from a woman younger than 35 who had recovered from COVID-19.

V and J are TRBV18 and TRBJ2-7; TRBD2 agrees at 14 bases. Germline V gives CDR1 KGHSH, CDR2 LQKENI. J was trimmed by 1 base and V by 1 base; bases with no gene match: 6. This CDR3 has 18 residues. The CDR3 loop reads CASSPLGLAGDLSYEQYF. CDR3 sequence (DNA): TGTGCCAGCTCACCACTGGGACTAGCGGGGGACTTGTCCTACGAGCAGTACTTC.

The CDR3 DNA is TGTGCCAGCAGTTTGAGGCAGGGAAACATTCAGTACTTC. Its protein product is CASSLRQGNIQYF. The V gene is TRBV27, the J gene TRBJ2-4, with a possible D match to TRBD1 (5 bases). There are 13 residues in the CDR3. Germline lookup yields CDR1 MNHEY and CDR2 SMNVEV (reference sequence). Trimming took off 3 bases at V and 6 bases at J, with 9 bases between the two ends.

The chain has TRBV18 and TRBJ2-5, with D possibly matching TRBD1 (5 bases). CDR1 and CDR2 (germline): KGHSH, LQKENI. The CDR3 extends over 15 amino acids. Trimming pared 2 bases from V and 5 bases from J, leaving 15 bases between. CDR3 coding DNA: TGTGCCAGCTCACCATATGACAGCCCTCGGGAGACCCAGTACTTC. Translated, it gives CASSPYDSPRETQYF.

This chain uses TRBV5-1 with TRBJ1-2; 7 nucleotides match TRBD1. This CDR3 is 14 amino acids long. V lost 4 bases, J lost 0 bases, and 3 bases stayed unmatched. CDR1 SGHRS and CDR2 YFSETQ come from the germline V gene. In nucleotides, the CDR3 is TGCGCCAGCAGCGGGACAGCGGCTAACTATGGCTACACCTTC. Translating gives CASSGTAANYGYTF.

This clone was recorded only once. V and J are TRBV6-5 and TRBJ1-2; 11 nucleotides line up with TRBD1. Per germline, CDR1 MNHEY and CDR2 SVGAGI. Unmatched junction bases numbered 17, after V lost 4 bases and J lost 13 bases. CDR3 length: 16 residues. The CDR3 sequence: CASSSIRTGGAILSTF. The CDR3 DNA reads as TGTGCCAGCAGTTCCATCCGGACAGGGGGCGCGATCCTGTCCACCTTC.

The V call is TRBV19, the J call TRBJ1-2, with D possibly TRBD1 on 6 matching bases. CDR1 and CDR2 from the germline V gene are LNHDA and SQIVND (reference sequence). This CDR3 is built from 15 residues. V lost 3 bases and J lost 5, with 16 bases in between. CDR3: CASSILLRTEYGYTF. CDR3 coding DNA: TGTGCCAGTAGTATCCTCCTGAGGACAGAATATGGCTACACCTTC.

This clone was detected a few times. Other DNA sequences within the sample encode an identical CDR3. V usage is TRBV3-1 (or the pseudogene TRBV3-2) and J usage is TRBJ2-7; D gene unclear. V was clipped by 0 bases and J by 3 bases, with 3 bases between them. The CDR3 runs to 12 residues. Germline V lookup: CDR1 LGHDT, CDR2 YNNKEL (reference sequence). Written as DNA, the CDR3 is TGTGCCAGCAGCCAAGATCGCTACGAGCAGTACTTC. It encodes CASSQDRYEQYF.